Each of the 2 T cell receptor beta chains below was sequenced from the same sample in a study of cytomegalovirus exposure and HLA in healthy donors. In the PCR, 60 Vbeta and 13 Jbeta primers were used. Produced via immunoSEQ multiplex PCR; TCRdb's table is partial and in-frame only. The sample records approximately 35,000 clones, 84% being singletons. Sequencing was carried out using PBMCs. The receptors derive from a woman aged 18-29 years in good health and CMV-seronegative.

V is TRBV15 and J is TRBJ1-2; no firm D call. The CDR3 contains 16 residues. The ends were cut back, 3 bases at V and 8 bases at J, with 22 bases in the middle. The germline V gene encodes CDR1 LNHNV and CDR2 YYDKDF (reference sequence). CDR3 bases: TGTGCCACCAGCAGCAACCGCAGATCTCGGGGTGAAGGCTACACCTTC. Amino acids: CATSSNRRSRGEGYTF.

This rearrangement joins TRBV10-3 to TRBJ1-1; D ambiguous. Germline CDR1 and CDR2: ENHRY and SYGVKD. The CDR3 runs to 13 residues. V lost 4 bases and J lost 0, with 6 bases in between. In nucleotides, the CDR3 is TGTGCCATCAGTGGCCTAGTGAACACTGAAGCTTTCTTT. This codes for CAISGLVNTEAFF.